This T cell receptor (beta chain) derives from a study of blood T cell repertoires in COVID-19. Trimming took off 7 bases at V and 2 bases at J, with 10 bases between the two ends. Germline values: CDR1 SGHTA, CDR2 FQGNSA. The CDR3 is 13 amino acids. Data came from immunoSEQ multiplex PCR; TCRdb stores just in-frame clones and leaves some out. The table records around 250,000 clones, approximately 80% of them present only once. The TCR was taken from a man aged 35 to 55 who had been exposed to COVID-19. The specimen sequenced was PBMCs or T cells enriched from blood (not recorded which). The rearrangement uses TRBV7-2 and TRBJ2-3, with D possibly TRBD2 on 5 matching bases. CDR3 DNA: TGTGCCAGCAAGCGGCCCGACACAGATACGCAGTATTTT. Translated, it gives CASKRPDTDTQYF.